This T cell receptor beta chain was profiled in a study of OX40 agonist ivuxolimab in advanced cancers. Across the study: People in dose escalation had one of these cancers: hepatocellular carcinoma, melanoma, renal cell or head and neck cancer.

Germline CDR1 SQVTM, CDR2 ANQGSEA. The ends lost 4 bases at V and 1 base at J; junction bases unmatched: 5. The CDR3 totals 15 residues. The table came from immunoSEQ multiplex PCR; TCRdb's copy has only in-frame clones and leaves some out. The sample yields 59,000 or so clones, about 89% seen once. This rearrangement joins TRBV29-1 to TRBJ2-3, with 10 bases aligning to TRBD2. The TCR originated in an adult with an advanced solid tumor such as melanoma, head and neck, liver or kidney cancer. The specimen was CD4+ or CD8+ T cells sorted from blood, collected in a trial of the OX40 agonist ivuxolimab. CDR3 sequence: CSVGPGTSGTDTQYF. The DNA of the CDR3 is TGCAGCGTTGGACCCGGGACTAGCGGCACAGATACGCAGTATTTT.